The rows below give T cell receptor beta chains drawn from one sample of a study of blood T cell repertoires in COVID-19. The assay was immunoSEQ multiplex PCR, and TCRdb's table has in-frame clones only and misses some. Of approximately 390,000 clones in the sample, 85% to 90% were seen once. The material sequenced was peripheral blood. The receptors were gathered from a young man with active or convalescent COVID-19. CDR3s include the opening cysteine and the closing phenylalanine or tryptophan. Fields, in order: clone size, J gene, D gene, V gene, CDR3 DNA, CDR3 protein. A D gene is named only where the DNA matches it firmly. Part of the rows lack a size; the others show once, few, many or a class for expanded clones.

NA,TRBJ1-6,NA,TRBV6-5,TGTGCCAGCAGTCTAACAGGGAACAATTCACCCCTCCACTTT,CASSLTGNNSPLHF
NA,TRBJ1-3,NA,TRBV7-9,TGTGCCAGCAGCCCGACAGCCTTCTCTGGAAACACCATATATTTT,CASSPTAFSGNTIYF
few,TRBJ1-3,TRBD1,TRBV7-9,TGTGCCAGCAGCTTAACCGGGACAGCAGCTGGAAACACCATATATTTT,CASSLTGTAAGNTIYF
NA,TRBJ2-7,NA,TRBV4-3,TGCGCCAGCAGCCGAAACGGGGGCTCCTACGAGCAGTACTTC,CASSRNGGSYEQYF
NA,TRBJ2-1,NA,TRBV6-5,TGTGCCAGCAGTTCAGTCTACAATGAGCAGTTCTTC,CASSSVYNEQFF
NA,TRBJ2-7,TRBD2,TRBV15,TGTGCCACCAGCAGAGGCCTAGCGGGCTACGAGCAGTACTTC,CATSRGLAGYEQYF
NA,TRBJ2-7,TRBD1,TRBV7-8,TGTGCCAGCAGCTTGGACAGGGCTTGGGAGCAGTACTTC,CASSLDRAWEQYF
NA,TRBJ2-1,NA,TRBV6-5,TGTGCCAGCAGTATGAAGCCTAATGAGCAGTTCTTC,CASSMKPNEQFF
NA,TRBJ1-5,NA,TRBV24-1,TGTGCCACCAGTGATTCCGAGGTGACCCAGCATTTT,CATSDSEVTQHF
NA,TRBJ2-7,NA,TRBV5-6,NA,CASSLWGQGTLRGYF
NA,TRBJ1-1,TRBD1,TRBV19,TGTGCCAGTAGTATAGGGGACAGGGGGCGGACTGAAGCTTTCTTT,CASSIGDRGRTEAFF
NA,TRBJ2-1,TRBD2,TRBV6-5,TGTGCCAGCAGTTACTCGGGGGGGAGTGGGTACAATGAGCAGTTCTTC,CASSYSGGSGYNEQFF
NA,TRBJ2-7,TRBD1,TRBV6-5,TGTGCCAGCAGTACTGGACAGGGCAGCTCCTACGAGCAGTACTTC,CASSTGQGSSYEQYF
NA,TRBJ1-1,NA,TRBV28,TGTGCCAGCAGTTCCCCCCCAGGGGTCTTTGAAGCTTTCTTT,CASSSPPGVFEAFF
NA,TRBJ1-2,NA,TRBV4-1,TGCGCCAGCAGCCAAGAAAGTTTGGCAGATGGCTACACCTTC,CASSQESLADGYTF
few,TRBJ1-4,NA,TRBV9,TGTGCCAGCAGCCCAGGGTCGACTGCAACTAATGAAAAACTGTTTTTT,CASSPGSTATNEKLFF
NA,TRBJ1-2,NA,TRBV24-1,TGTGCCACCAGTGAGAGGACAACAGGCTACACCTTC,CATSERTTGYTF
NA,TRBJ2-1,NA,TRBV29-1,TGCAGCGGAAGACACCGCTCCTACAATGAGCAGTTCTTC,CSGRHRSYNEQFF
NA,TRBJ1-2,TRBD1,TRBV2,TGTGCCAGCAGTGGTGACAGGGGAGAGGGTGGCTACACCTTC,CASSGDRGEGGYTF
NA,TRBJ1-1,NA,TRBV30,TGTGCCTGGACAAACTACAGGGAAAGGTCCGCAGCTTTCTTT,CAWTNYRERSAAFF
NA,TRBJ1-4,NA,TRBV4-3,TGCGCCAGCAGCCAAGATTTGGGGACAAACAGAAATGAAAAACTGTTTTTT,CASSQDLGTNRNEKLFF
NA,TRBJ1-5,NA,TRBV19,TGTGCCAGTATGAGGGGTTGGGCAGGGGAGAACAATCAGCCCCAGCATTTT,CASMRGWAGENNQPQHF
NA,TRBJ2-2,TRBD2,TRBV2,TGTGCCAGCAGTGAACTGCTAGCGGGAGCCACCGGGGAGCTGTTTTTT,CASSELLAGATGELFF
NA,TRBJ2-7,TRBD1,TRBV10-3,TGTGCCATCAGTACAGGGGGCGGCTACGAGCAGTACTTC,CAISTGGGYEQYF
once,TRBJ2-5,NA,TRBV5-1,TGCGCCAGCAGCGAAGGACAGCCCCAAGAGACCCAGTACTTC,CASSEGQPQETQYF
NA,TRBJ1-2,NA,TRBV6-5,TGTGCCAGCAGTTACGATGTGGGGAGCTCTGACTATGGCTACACCTTC,CASSYDVGSSDYGYTF
NA,TRBJ1-4,NA,TRBV7-2,TGTGCCAGCAGCTTAGGGTCGGGCCGGGGTAGTGAAAAACTGTTTTTT,CASSLGSGRGSEKLFF
once,TRBJ1-2,NA,TRBV15,TGTGCCACCAGCAGGGGAGATGGCTACACCTTC,CATSRGDGYTF
once,TRBJ1-1,NA,TRBV3-1/TRBV3-2,TGTGCCAGCAGCCAAGTTGATCAAGGCTTGAGGACTGAAGCTTTCTTT,CASSQVDQGLRTEAFF
NA,TRBJ2-3,NA,TRBV14,TGTGCCAGCAGCCTGGGTGGGAGGACAGATACGCAGTATTTT,CASSLGGRTDTQYF
NA,TRBJ2-7,NA,TRBV28,TGTGCCAGCATGGCCCCGATAAACTCCTACGAGCAGTACTTC,CASMAPINSYEQYF
NA,TRBJ2-1,TRBD2,TRBV25-1,TGTGCCAGCAGTGAATCGTGGCTAGCGGGAGATGAGCAGTTCTTC,CASSESWLAGDEQFF
NA,TRBJ1-5,TRBD1,TRBV11-1,TGTGCCAGCAGCTCGGACAGGGCTCAGCCCCAGCATTTT,CASSSDRAQPQHF
NA,TRBJ2-7,NA,TRBV28,TGTGCCAGCAGAAGAGGGAGTATCGGCGAGCAGTACTTC,CASRRGSIGEQYF
NA,TRBJ1-1,NA,TRBV2,TGTGCCAGTAGGGGAAGAGGGAACACTGAAGCTTTCTTT,CASRGRGNTEAFF
NA,TRBJ1-1,NA,TRBV29-1,TGCAGCGTTGCCCCCGGCACTGAAGCTTTCTTT,CSVAPGTEAFF
NA,TRBJ2-1,TRBD2,TRBV4-1,TGCGCCAGCAGCCCTGTGACTAGCGGGGATGAGCAGTTCTTC,CASSPVTSGDEQFF
NA,TRBJ1-1,TRBD1,TRBV5-5,TGTGCCAGCAGCTGGACAGGAGACACTGAAGCTTTCTTT,CASSWTGDTEAFF
NA,TRBJ2-7,TRBD2,TRBV11-2,TGTGCCAGCAGCGCCCGGGGTAGCGGGGGGATAGTCGAGCAGTACTTC,CASSARGSGGIVEQYF
NA,TRBJ1-2,TRBD1,TRBV18,TGTGCCAGCTCACCTCAGACAGGGGGCGGCTACACCTTC,CASSPQTGGGYTF
NA,TRBJ1-6,TRBD1,TRBV7-2,TGTGCCAGCAGCCGGGGACAGCAAAATTCACCCCTCCACTTT,CASSRGQQNSPLHF
NA,TRBJ2-2,TRBD2,TRBV15,TGTGCCACCAGCAGAAGGCATAGCGGGGGGAACACCGGGGAGCTGTTTTTT,CATSRRHSGGNTGELFF
NA,TRBJ2-1,TRBD2,TRBV7-9,TGTGCCAGCAGCTTCCTCTTGCCGGGGGGGCGAATCGTCAATGAGCAGTTCTTC,CASSFLLPGGRIVNEQFF
NA,TRBJ1-6,TRBD1,TRBV5-1,TGCGCCAGCAGCTCGTCTGGACAGGGAACATATAATTCACCCCTCCACTTT,CASSSSGQGTYNSPLHF
NA,TRBJ2-3,TRBD1,TRBV28,TGTGCCAGCAGTGCCCGGGACAGATGGGATACGCAGTATTTT,CASSARDRWDTQYF
once,TRBJ2-3,NA,TRBV9,TGTGCCAGCAGCGTAGTGGGCAGAATCACAGATACGCAGTATTTT,CASSVVGRITDTQYF
NA,TRBJ2-1,NA,TRBV25-1,TGTGCCAGCAGTGAAGCTCAGGGAACGGGGGGCAGGTACAATGAGCAGTTCTTC,CASSEAQGTGGRYNEQFF
NA,TRBJ1-1,NA,TRBV4-1,TGCGCCAGCAGCCAAAGCAGGGACACTGAAGCTTTCTTT,CASSQSRDTEAFF
NA,TRBJ1-1,NA,TRBV4-3,TGCGCCAGCAGCCAAGCCTACCATGGGGGGGGAACTGAAGCTTTCTTT,CASSQAYHGGGTEAFF
NA,TRBJ1-1,NA,TRBV7-2,TGTGCCAGCAGCCCGGGACACCTCACTGAAGCTTTCTTT,CASSPGHLTEAFF
NA,TRBJ1-5,TRBD1,TRBV19,TGTGCCAGTAGTATAATTTTGGGACAGGCTAATCAGCCCCAGCATTTT,CASSIILGQANQPQHF
NA,TRBJ1-1,NA,TRBV5-1,TGCGCCAGCAGCTTGCGGGTGGGCAGGGGAGCTTTCTTT,CASSLRVGRGAFF
NA,TRBJ2-7,TRBD1,TRBV11-3,TGTGCCAGCAGCCAGGACAGGTCGGGCGAGCAGTACTTC,CASSQDRSGEQYF
few,TRBJ2-7,NA,TRBV11-3,TGTGCCAGCAGCGGATCGGGGAATAAAGACGAGCAGTACTTC,CASSGSGNKDEQYF
NA,TRBJ2-7,NA,TRBV6-5,TGTGCCAGTAGCCGGGGCGGGACCTACGAGCAGTACTTC,CASSRGGTYEQYF
NA,TRBJ2-7,TRBD1,TRBV27,TGTGCCAGCAGTTTCGCGACAGGGGTCTACGAGCAGTACTTC,CASSFATGVYEQYF
NA,TRBJ1-2,NA,TRBV7-2,TGTGCCAGCACCCTAAATGCGCAGGGTGGCTATGGCTACACCTTC,CASTLNAQGGYGYTF
NA,TRBJ2-5,NA,TRBV28,TGTGCCAGCAGCAACAGGGAACCTAGGGCAGAGACCCAGTACTTC,CASSNREPRAETQYF
NA,TRBJ1-2,NA,TRBV24-1,TGTGCCACCAGTGGAGAGATCAACTATGGCTACACCTTC,CATSGEINYGYTF
NA,TRBJ2-3,NA,TRBV7-8,TGTGCCAGCAGCTCAGTCCCTTACACAGATACGCAGTATTTT,CASSSVPYTDTQYF